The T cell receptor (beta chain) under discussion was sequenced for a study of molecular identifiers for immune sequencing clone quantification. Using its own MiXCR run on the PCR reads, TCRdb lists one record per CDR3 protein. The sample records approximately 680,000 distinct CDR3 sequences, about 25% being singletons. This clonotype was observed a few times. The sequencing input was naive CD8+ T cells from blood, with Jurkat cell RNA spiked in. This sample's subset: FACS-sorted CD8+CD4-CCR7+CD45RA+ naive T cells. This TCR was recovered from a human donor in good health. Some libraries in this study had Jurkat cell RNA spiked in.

The CDR3 DNA sequence: TGCAGTGCTAGAGCGTTGGCGGGAGGGATCGGTTCCTACGAGCAGTACTTC. Translation gives CSARALAGGIGSYEQYF. The chain is built from TRBV20-1 and TRBJ2-7, with 9 bases that match TRBD2. Germline V gene sequence: CDR1 DFQATT, CDR2 SNEGSKA (reference sequence). The CDR3 covers 17 residues. Germline trimming cut 1 base from V and 1 base from J; bases unmatched to any gene: 11.